This entry describes one TCR beta chain. Its antigen is currently unknown. These data originate in a study of CD4+ T cells in melanoma. Assay used: immunoSEQ multiplex PCR; TCRdb lists only in-frame clones, some missing. The table lists just over 14,000 clones, 60% to 70% of them singletons. The CDR3 has 13 residues. V lost 6 bases and J lost 8, with 16 bases in between. Germline V gene sequence: CDR1 MNHEY, CDR2 SVGAGI. Broader study findings: CD8+ T cell, macrophage and B cell function reportedly correlated with neoantigen-specific CD4+ T cells. Diverse differentiation states were reported for melanoma neoantigen-specific CD4+ T cells.

This chain links TRBV6-5 with TRBJ1-1, with D possibly TRBD1 on 5 matching bases. Source material: cells from a culture (not recorded whether cultured in vitro). The TCR sequence derives from a human donor with melanoma. The CDR3 here is CASSPPSGREAFF. As DNA, the CDR3 is TGTGCCAGCAGCCCTCCCTCAGGGAGAGAAGCTTTCTTT.